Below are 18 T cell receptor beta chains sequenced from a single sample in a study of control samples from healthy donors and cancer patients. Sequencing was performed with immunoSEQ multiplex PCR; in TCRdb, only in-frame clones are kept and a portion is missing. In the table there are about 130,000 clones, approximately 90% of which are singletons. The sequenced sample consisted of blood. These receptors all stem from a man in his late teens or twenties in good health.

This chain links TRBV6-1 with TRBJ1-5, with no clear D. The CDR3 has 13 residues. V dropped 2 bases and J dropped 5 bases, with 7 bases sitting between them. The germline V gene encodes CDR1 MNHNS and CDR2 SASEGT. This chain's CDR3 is CASSEWRDQPQHF. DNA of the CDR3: TGTGCCAGCAGTGAATGGAGGGATCAGCCCCAGCATTTT.

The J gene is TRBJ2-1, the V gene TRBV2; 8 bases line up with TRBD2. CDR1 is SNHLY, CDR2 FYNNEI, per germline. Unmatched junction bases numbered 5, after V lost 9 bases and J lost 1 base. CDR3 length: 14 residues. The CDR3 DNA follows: TGTGCCAGTGCCGGGACTAGATCCTACAATGAGCAGTTCTTC. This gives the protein CASAGTRSYNEQFF. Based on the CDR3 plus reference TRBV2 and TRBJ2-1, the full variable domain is EPEVTQTPSHQVTQMGQEVILRCVPISNHLYFYWYRQILGQKVEFLVSFYNNEISEKSEIFDDQFSVERPDGSNFTLKIRSTKLEDSAMYFCASAGTRSYNEQFFGPGTRLTVL.

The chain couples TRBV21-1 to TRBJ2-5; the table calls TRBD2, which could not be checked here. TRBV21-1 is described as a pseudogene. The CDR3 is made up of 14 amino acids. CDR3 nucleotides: TGTGCCAGCAGCACCGGGACTAGCCAAGAGACCCAGTACTTC. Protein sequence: CASSTGTSQETQYF.

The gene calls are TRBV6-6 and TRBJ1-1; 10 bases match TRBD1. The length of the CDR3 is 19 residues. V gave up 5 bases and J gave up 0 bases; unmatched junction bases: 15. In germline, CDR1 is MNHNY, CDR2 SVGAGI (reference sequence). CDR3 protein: CASSPADRGIHRLNTEAFF. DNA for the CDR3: TGTGCCAGCAGTCCCGCGGACAGGGGGATTCATCGGTTGAACACTGAAGCTTTCTTT.

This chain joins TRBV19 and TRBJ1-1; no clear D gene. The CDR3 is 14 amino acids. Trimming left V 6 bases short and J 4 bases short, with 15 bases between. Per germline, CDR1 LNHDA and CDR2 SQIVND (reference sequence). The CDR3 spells CASSEQALGTEAFF. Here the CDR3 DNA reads TGTGCCAGTAGCGAGCAGGCTTTAGGCACTGAAGCTTTCTTT.

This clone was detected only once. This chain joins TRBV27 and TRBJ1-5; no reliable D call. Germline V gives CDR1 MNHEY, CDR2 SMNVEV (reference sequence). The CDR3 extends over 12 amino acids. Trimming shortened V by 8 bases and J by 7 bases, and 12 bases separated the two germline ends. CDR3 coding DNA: TGTGCCAGCCGGGAGGGCTTACAGCCCCAGCATTTT. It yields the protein CASREGLQPQHF.

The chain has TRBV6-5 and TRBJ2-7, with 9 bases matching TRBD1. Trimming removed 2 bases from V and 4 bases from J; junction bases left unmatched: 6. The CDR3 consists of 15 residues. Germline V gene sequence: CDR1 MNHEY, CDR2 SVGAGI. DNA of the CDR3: TGTGCCAGCAGTTACGTCCGACAGGGGGTGTACGAGCAGTACTTC. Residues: CASSYVRQGVYEQYF.

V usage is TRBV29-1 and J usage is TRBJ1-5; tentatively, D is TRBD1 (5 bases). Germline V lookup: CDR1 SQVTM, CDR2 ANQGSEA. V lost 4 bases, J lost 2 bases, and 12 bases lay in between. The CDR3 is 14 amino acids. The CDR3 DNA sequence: TGCAGCGTTGCGGGGGTAGAGGGCAATCAGCCCCAGCATTTT. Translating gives CSVAGVEGNQPQHF.

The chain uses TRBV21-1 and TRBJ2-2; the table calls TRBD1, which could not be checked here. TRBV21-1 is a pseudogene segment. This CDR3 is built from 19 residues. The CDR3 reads CASRLLPLQGIFLSGELFF. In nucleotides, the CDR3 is TGTGCCAGCCGCCTTTTACCCTTACAGGGGATTTTTCTCTCCGGGGAGCTGTTTTTT.

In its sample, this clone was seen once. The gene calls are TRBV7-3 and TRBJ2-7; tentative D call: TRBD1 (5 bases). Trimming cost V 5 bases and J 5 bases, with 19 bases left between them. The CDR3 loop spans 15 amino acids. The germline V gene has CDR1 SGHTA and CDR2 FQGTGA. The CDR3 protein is CASSPEGQGGHEQYF. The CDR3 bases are TGTGCCAGCAGCCCTGAAGGTCAGGGTGGACACGAGCAGTACTTC.

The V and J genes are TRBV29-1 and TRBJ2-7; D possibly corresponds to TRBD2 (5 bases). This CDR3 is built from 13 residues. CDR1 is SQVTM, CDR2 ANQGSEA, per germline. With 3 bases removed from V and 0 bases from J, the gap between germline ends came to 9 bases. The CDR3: CSVETGSSYEQYF. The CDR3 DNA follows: TGCAGCGTTGAGACGGGGAGCTCCTACGAGCAGTACTTC.

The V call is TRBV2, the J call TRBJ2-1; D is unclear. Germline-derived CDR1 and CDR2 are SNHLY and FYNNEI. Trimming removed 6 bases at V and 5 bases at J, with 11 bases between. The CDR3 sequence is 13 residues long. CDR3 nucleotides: TGTGCCAGCAGCGCCGGACGGAACAATGAGCAGTTCTTC. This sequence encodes CASSAGRNNEQFF.

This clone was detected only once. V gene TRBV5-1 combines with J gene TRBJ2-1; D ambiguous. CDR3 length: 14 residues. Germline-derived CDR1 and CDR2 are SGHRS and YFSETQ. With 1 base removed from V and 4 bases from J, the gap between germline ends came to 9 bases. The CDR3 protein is CASSLTGQYNEQFF. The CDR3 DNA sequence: TGCGCCAGCAGCTTGACCGGCCAGTACAATGAGCAGTTCTTC.

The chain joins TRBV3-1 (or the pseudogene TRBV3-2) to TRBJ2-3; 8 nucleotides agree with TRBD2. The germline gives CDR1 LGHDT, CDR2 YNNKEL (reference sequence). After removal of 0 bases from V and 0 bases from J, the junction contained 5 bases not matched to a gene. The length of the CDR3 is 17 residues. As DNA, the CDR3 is TGTGCCAGCAGCCAAGATCCTAGCGGGTCTAGCACAGATACGCAGTATTTT. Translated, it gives CASSQDPSGSSTDTQYF.

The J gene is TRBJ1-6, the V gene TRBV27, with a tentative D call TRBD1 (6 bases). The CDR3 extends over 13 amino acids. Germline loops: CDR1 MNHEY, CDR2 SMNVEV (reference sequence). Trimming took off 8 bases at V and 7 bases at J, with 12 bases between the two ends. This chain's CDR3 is CASGLGANSPLHF. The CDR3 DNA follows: TGTGCCAGCGGGTTGGGGGCGAATTCACCCCTCCACTTT.

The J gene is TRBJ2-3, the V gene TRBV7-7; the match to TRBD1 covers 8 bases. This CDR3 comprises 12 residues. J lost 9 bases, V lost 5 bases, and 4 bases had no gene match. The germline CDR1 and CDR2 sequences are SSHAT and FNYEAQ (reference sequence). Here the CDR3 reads CASSDRGSTQYF. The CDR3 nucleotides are TGTGCCAGCAGCGACAGGGGATCGACGCAGTATTTT.

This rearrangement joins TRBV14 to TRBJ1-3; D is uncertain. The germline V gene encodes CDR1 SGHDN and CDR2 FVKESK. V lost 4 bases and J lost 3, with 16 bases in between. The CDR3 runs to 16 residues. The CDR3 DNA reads TGTGCCAGCAGCCTACAAAGTACAGTGGATGGAAACACCATATATTTT. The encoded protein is CASSLQSTVDGNTIYF.

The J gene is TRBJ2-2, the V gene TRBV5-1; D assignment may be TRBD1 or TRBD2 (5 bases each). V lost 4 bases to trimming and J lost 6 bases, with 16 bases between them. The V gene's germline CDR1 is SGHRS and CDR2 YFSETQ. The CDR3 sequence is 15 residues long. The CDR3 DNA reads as TGCGCCAGCAGCCCCGGGACCGCCAGGGCCGGGGAGCTGTTTTTT. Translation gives CASSPGTARAGELFF.